The clone carrying this TCR beta chain was counted a single time. The antigen remains undetermined. Germline CDR1 MNHGY, CDR2 SVAAGI. This CDR3 is built from 23 residues. V trimming: 2 bases; J trimming: 4 bases; junction bases outside the gene matches: 29. The data stem from a study of cytomegalovirus exposure and HLA in healthy donors. 60 Vbeta and 13 Jbeta primers were used in PCR. Some clones are missing from TCRdb's copy, which holds only in-frame ones; the method was immunoSEQ multiplex PCR. The profile covers tens of thousands of clones, with roughly 76% appearing a single time and around 3.3% taken by the ten largest. Findings and limits, study-wide: Later analysis identified a missense DCLRE1C variant that was linked to TCR beta V- and J-gene trimming.

This TCR came from a man aged 18 to 29 in good health and CMV-seronegative. The sequenced material came from PBMCs. The chain is built from TRBV6-9 and TRBJ1-3; the match to TRBD1 covers 7 bases. CDR3 amino acids: CASSYPDRESLSPNLGGGNTIYF. In DNA, the CDR3 is TGTGCCAGCAGTTATCCCGACAGGGAATCCCTCTCCCCAAACCTCGGGGGCGGAAACACCATATATTTT.